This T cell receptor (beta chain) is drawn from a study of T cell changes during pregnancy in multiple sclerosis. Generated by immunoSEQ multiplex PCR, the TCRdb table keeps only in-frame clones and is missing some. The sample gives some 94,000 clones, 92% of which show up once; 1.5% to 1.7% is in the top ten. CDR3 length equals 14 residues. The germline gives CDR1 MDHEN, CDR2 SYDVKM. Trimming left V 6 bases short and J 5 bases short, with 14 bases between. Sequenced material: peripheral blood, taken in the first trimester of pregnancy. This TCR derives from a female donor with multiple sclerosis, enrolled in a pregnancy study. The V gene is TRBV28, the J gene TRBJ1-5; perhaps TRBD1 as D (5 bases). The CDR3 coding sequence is TGTGCCAGCAGGGGACGGGGGAGGGATCAGCCCCAGCATTTT. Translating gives CASRGRGRDQPQHF.